This T cell receptor beta chain was obtained from a study of T cell repertoires in ileal Crohn's disease. Study-wide results and limits: Sorted CD8 T cells held more high-frequency clones than CD4.

This CDR3 comprises 16 residues. Germline V gives CDR1 LNHDA, CDR2 SQIVND (reference sequence). J gave up 3 bases and V 7 bases, and 9 bases lay outside the gene matches. About this clone: Its specificity is not known.

Clones were sequenced by immunoSEQ multiplex PCR, and TCRdb holds only the in-frame ones, with some missing. Of 25,000 to 35,000 clones in the sample, approximately 78% were seen once. The TCR was taken from an adult with Crohn's disease. This chain joins TRBV19 and TRBJ1-5; 10 nucleotides match TRBD1. The sample comprised ileal tissue. The CDR3 here is CASNPGQGGLNQPQHF. CDR3 DNA sequence: TGTGCCAGTAACCCCGGACAGGGGGGGCTCAATCAGCCCCAGCATTTT.